This entry describes one TCR beta chain. Its specificity is not known. The study included ophthalmopathy patients with Clinical Activity Score at least 3, NOSPECS grade at least 4 and duration under 3 months. From roughly 9.2 ml of fresh peripheral blood, PBMCs were isolated. The data originate from a study of T cells in Graves' hyperthyroidism and ophthalmopathy. Study-level results: Ophthalmopathy and stable hyperthyroidism were told apart by a 13 V-J model.

RNA transcripts served as the template for amplifying TCR beta CDR3 regions. RT-PCR in the first round (using the HTBI primer set) targeted the TCR CDR3. TCRdb called the multiplex PCR reads again in MiXCR, with one record for every CDR3 protein. The profile shows about 640,000 distinct CDR3 sequences, 20% of them singletons. CDR1 is LNHDA, CDR2 SQIVND, per germline (reference sequence). The CDR3 covers 18 residues. J was trimmed by 3 bases and V by 3 bases; bases with no gene match: 14. The clonotype was recovered from a man aged 25 to 40 with Graves' ophthalmopathy. The chain links TRBV19 to TRBJ2-1; TRBD2 aligns across 7 bases. Sequencing was carried out using blood. The CDR3 DNA is TGTGCCAGTAGTATGGGGCTGGTACAGAGCGGGGTCTACAATGAGCAGTTCTTC. Its protein product is CASSMGLVQSGVYNEQFF. Looking up the rest from reference TRBV19 and TRBJ2-1 gives the full variable domain: DGGITQSPKYLFRKEGQNVTLSCEQNLNHDAMYWYRQDPGQGLRLIYYSQIVNDFQKGDIAEGYSVSREKKESFPLTVTSAQKNPTAFYLCASSMGLVQSGVYNEQFFGPGTRLTVL.